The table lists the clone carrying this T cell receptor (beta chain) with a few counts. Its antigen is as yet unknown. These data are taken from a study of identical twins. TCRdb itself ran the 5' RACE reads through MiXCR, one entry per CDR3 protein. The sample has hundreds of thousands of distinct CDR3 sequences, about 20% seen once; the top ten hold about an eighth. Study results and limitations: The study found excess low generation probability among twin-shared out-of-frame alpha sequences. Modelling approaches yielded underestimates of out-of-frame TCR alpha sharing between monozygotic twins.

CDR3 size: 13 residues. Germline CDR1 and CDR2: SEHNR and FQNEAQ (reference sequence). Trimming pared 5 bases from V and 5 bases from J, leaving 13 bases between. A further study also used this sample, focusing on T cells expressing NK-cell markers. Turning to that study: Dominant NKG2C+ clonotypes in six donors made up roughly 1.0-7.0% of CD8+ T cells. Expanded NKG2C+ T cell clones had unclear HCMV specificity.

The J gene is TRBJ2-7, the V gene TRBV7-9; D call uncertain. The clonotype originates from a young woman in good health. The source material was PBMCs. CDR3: CASSADVVHEQYF. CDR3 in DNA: TGTGCCAGCAGCGCAGACGTGGTCCACGAGCAGTACTTC.